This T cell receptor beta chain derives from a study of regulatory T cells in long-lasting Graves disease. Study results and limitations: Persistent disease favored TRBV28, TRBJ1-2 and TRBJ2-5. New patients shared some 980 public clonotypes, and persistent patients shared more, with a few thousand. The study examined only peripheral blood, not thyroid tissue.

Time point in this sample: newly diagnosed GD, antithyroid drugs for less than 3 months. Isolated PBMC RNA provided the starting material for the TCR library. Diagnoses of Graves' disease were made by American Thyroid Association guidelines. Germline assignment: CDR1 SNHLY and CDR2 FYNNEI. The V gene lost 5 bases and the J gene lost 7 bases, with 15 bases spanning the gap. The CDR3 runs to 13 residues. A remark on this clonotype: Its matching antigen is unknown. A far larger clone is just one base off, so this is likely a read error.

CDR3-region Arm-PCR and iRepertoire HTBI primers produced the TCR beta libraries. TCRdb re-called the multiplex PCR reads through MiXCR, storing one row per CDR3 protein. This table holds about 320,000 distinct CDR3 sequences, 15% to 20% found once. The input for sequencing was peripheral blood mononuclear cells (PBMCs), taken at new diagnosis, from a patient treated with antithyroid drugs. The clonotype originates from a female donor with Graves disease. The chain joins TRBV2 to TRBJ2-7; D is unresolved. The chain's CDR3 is CASSPLSWDEQYF. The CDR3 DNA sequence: TGTGCCAGCAGTCCCCTTAGCTGGGATGAGCAGTACTTC.